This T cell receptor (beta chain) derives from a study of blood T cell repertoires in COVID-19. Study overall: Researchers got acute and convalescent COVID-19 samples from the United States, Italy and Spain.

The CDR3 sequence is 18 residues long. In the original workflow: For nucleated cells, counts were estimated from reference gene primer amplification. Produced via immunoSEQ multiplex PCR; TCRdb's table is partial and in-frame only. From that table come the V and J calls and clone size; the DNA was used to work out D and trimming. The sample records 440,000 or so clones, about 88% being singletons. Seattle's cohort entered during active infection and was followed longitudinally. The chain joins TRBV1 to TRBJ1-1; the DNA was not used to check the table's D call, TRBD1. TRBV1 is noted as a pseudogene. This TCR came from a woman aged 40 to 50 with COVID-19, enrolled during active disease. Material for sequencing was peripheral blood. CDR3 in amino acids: CTSSQDLPPQGVNTEAFF. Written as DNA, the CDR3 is TGCACCAGCAGCCAAGATCTTCCCCCCCAGGGGGTTAACACTGAAGCTTTCTTT.